A single sample gave rise to the 30 T cell receptor beta chains below, sequenced in a study of tumor-infiltrating lymphocytes in primary liver carcinoma. Germline DNA was also extracted, with blood RNA taken from unsorted whole blood. Total RNA (roughly 0.45 ug) served as template for TCR beta cDNA synthesis primed by a constant-region primer. Library construction for TCR beta comprised three nested multiplex PCR rounds performed with slightly modified ARM-PCR. With TRBV1-TRBV30 forward primers and a C-beta reverse primer, the first two PCR rounds were run for approximately 10 cycles each. Using its own MiXCR run on the multiplex PCR reads, TCRdb lists one record per CDR3 protein. The table lists approximately 300,000 distinct CDR3 sequences, more than 55% of them singletons. The sequencing input was peripheral blood. The receptors originated from a middle-aged man with primary liver carcinoma and hepatitis B virus infection.

On this clonotype itself: At one boundary the junction diverges from the germline segment, which might be a read error. The chain has TRBV5-6 and TRBJ2-5; TRBD2 matches 11 bases. This CDR3 has 17 amino acids. The germline CDR1 and CDR2 sequences are SGHDT and YYEEEE. This CDR3 is CANSRTSGSNSRETQYF. The CDR3 DNA reads TGTGCCAACAGCCGTACTAGCGGGAGTAACTCCCGGGAGACCCAGTACTTC.

This chain joins TRBV9 and TRBJ2-3; 8 bases are a match to TRBD1. The CDR3 sequence is 15 residues long. Germline assignment: CDR1 SGDLS and CDR2 YYNGEE. J was trimmed by 0 bases and V by 4 bases; bases with no gene match: 4. The CDR3 here is CASSPRQGSTDTQYF. The CDR3 region has the DNA TGTGCCAGCAGCCCCAGACAGGGGAGCACAGATACGCAGTATTTT.

On this clonotype itself: A read error may account for a junction end that differs from germline. This chain uses TRBV11-2 with TRBJ1-1; no firm D call. The CDR3 runs 13 residues. CDR1 and CDR2 (germline): SGHAT, FQNNGV. This chain's CDR3 is CASAIEPNTDAFF. The CDR3 bases are TGTGCCAGTGCGATAGAACCGAACACTGATGCTTTCTTT.

On this clonotype: This clone may be a read error of a much larger clone one base away. This chain links TRBV6-2 or TRBV6-3 with TRBJ2-1; D ambiguous. Per the germline V gene, CDR1 is MNHEY and CDR2 is SVGEGT. Trimming took 6 bases from V and 9 from J, leaving 12 bases between them. The CDR3 runs to 12 residues. CDR3: CASSSSTLEQFF. In DNA, the CDR3 is TGTGCCAGCAGCTCTTCCACGCTTGAGCAGTTCTTC.

The chain joins TRBV6-2 or TRBV6-3 to TRBJ2-5; D gene uncertain. CDR3 length: 11 residues. CDR1 and CDR2 from the germline V gene are MNHEY and SVGEGT. The V and J ends lost 0 bases and 9 bases respectively, with 5 bases between them. CDR3 in DNA: TGTGCCAGCAGTTACTCCGAGGCCCAGTACTTC. Protein: CASSYSEAQYF.

The genes are TRBV30 and TRBJ2-1, with 7 bases that match TRBD2. After removal of 2 bases from V and 11 bases from J, the junction contained 9 bases not matched to a gene. The CDR3 contains 13 residues. Germline V gene data show CDR1 as GTSNPN and CDR2 as SVGIG (reference sequence). The CDR3 coding sequence is TGTGCCTGGAGTAAGGCAGCGGGAACCCAGCAGTTCTTC. Translated: CAWSKAAGTQQFF.

This clonotype was recorded once. The CDR3 is CATSDPSLGDTEAFF. The CDR3 coding sequence is TGTGCCACCAGTGATCCAAGTCTTGGGGACACTGAAGCTTTCTTT. The rearrangement links TRBV24-1 to TRBJ1-1, with unresolved D. The CDR3 sequence is 15 residues long. V gave up 3 bases and J gave up 3 bases, with 13 bases separating them. Looked up from germline, CDR1 is KGHDR and CDR2 is SFDVKD.

This clonotype appeared many times. This chain connects TRBV12-3 or TRBV12-4 to TRBJ2-1; tentative D call: TRBD2 (6 bases). The CDR3 runs 13 residues. Trimming stripped 6 bases from V and 8 bases from J, with 14 bases between. For the CDR3, the DNA is TGTGCCAGCAGGGGGGACTGGGCCCATGAGCAGTTCTTC. This encodes CASRGDWAHEQFF.

Of note for this clonotype: Relative to the germline gene, one junction end is altered; a read error may explain this. The chain is built from TRBV4-3 and TRBJ1-2; D not certain. The CDR3 loop spans 15 amino acids. CDR1 LGHNA and CDR2 YSLEER come from the germline V gene. The CDR3 here is CASSQDLEFNYGYTF. In DNA form, the CDR3 reads TGTGCCAGCAGCCAAGATTTAGAGTTCAACTACGGCTACACCTTC.

Of note for this clonotype: An end of the junction differs from the germline gene, which may be a read error. The gene calls are TRBV11-3 and TRBJ2-3, with 7 bases fitting TRBD1. The CDR3 consists of 17 residues. CDR1 is SGHNT and CDR2 is YENEEA in the germline V gene. The CDR3: CATSPGTERDLADTQYF. The CDR3 DNA is TGTGCCACCAGCCCCGGGACAGAGAGAGATTTGGCAGATACGCAGTATTTT.

Remarks on this clonotype: The junction differs from germline at one of its ends, possibly a read error. The CDR3 nucleotides read TGTGCCAGCAGCTTCGGGACTAGCAGGTTCGCAGATATGCAGTATTTT. Translation gives CASSFGTSRFADMQYF. The rearrangement joins TRBV11-2 to TRBJ2-3, with 9 bases fitting TRBD2. The CDR3 totals 16 residues. From germline, CDR1 is SGHAT and CDR2 FQNNGV.

As regards this clonotype: This clone may be a read error of a much larger clone one base away. The J gene is TRBJ2-2, the V gene TRBV14; 8 bases line up with TRBD1. This CDR3 is built from 15 residues. The germline CDR1 and CDR2 sequences are SGHDN and FVKESK. The CDR3 here is CASSHGQGNTEELFF. The CDR3 DNA is TGTGCCAGCAGCCATGGACAGGGCAACACCGAGGAGCTGTTTTTT.

As regards this clonotype: Its ends do not fully match the called genes, so a read error is possible. V and J are TRBV11-3 and TRBJ2-7; D is ambiguous. The CDR3 is 15 residues long. Germline-derived CDR1 and CDR2 are SGHNT and YENEEA. CDR3 sequence (DNA): TGTGCCGGCAGCTTATCCGGGCAGGCTACCTACGAGCAGTACTTT. This sequence encodes CAGSLSGQATYEQYF.

To note about this clonotype: The junction shows a germline mismatch at one end, possibly a read error. V gene TRBV6-5 combines with J gene TRBJ2-6; D is perhaps TRBD1 (5 bases). CDR1 is MNHEY and CDR2 is SVGAGI in the germline V gene. The CDR3 has 14 amino acids. DNA for the CDR3: TGTGCCAGTAGTTTAGAGTCTGGGGCCGACGTCCTGACTTTC. It yields the protein CASSLESGADVLTF.

Turning to this clonotype: A read error may produce the germline difference seen at one junction end. The rearrangement links TRBV29-1 to TRBJ1-2, with a tentative D call TRBD1 (6 bases). CDR3 size: 14 residues. Germline V lookup: CDR1 SQVTM, CDR2 ANQGSEA. DNA of the CDR3: TGCAGCGTTGACAGCAGGGGAGGCGACTATGACTACACCTTC. The encoded protein is CSVDSRGGDYDYTF.

A note on this clonotype: At one end the junction does not follow the germline gene, possibly because of a read error. The chain links TRBV11-2 to TRBJ2-3; D is ambiguous. Germline values: CDR1 SGHAT, CDR2 FQNNGV. The CDR3 has 15 residues. The CDR3 loop reads CASILVSPNTDTQYF. As DNA, the CDR3 is TGTGCCAGCATCTTAGTGTCCCCTAACACAGATACGCAGTATTTT. The complete variable domain, with remaining parts taken from reference TRBV11-2 and TRBJ2-3, reads EAGVAQSPRYKIIEKRQSVAFWCNPISGHATLYWYQQILGQGPKLLIQFQNNGVVDDSQLPKDRFSAERLKGVDSTLKIQPAKLEDSAVYLCASILVSPNTDTQYFGPGTRLTVL.

This clonotype came up a few times. The V and J genes are TRBV7-9 and TRBJ2-1, with D perhaps TRBD1 (5 bases). V lost 3 bases and J lost 4, with 13 bases in between. Looked up from germline, CDR1 is SEHNR and CDR2 is FQNEAQ (reference sequence). The CDR3 length is 15 residues. The CDR3 DNA reads TGTGCCAGCAGCTTGGACACCATGCATTACAATGAGCAGTTCTTC. It specifies CASSLDTMHYNEQFF.

This chain connects TRBV29-1 to TRBJ2-1; D tentatively reads TRBD1 or TRBD2 (5 bases each). The CDR3 is 14 amino acids. V was cut by 6 bases and J by 1 base, with 13 bases left in between. The V gene's germline CDR1 is SQVTM and CDR2 ANQGSEA. The CDR3 DNA follows: TGCAGCGTCGGGACCTCGAGGTCCTACAATGAGCAGTTCTTC. It translates to CSVGTSRSYNEQFF.

For this clonotype: It is likely a read error, because the conserved phenylalanine at the end of the CDR3 is missing. This rearrangement joins TRBV6-6 to TRBJ2-5, with D tentatively TRBD1 (5 bases). Between the trimmed V and J ends, which lost 6 bases and 9 bases, there was a span of 20 bases. The CDR3 extends over 14 amino acids. Germline V lookup: CDR1 MNHNY, CDR2 SVGAGI (reference sequence). The CDR3 region is CASRISRDTESQYL. CDR3 nucleotides: TGTGCCAGCAGGATAAGCAGGGATACGGAGTCCCAGTACCTC.

Only one count was recorded for this clonotype. Since a much larger clone is just one base distant, this may be a read error. The CDR3 carries no conserved terminal phenylalanine or tryptophan, so it likely arises from a read error. The CDR3 reads CASSLFLTESNTEAFS. In DNA, the CDR3 is TGTGCCAGCAGTCTTTTCCTGACAGAATCGAACACTGAAGCTTTCTCT. The gene calls are TRBV6-2 or TRBV6-3 and TRBJ1-1, with D tentatively TRBD1 (5 bases). The CDR3 covers 16 residues. Trimming shortened V by 5 bases and J by 1 base, and 17 bases separated the two germline ends. In germline, CDR1 is MNHEY, CDR2 SVGEGT.

Details on this clonotype: Mismatch with germline at one junction end may stem from a read error. The chain has TRBV6-1 and TRBJ1-5; D unclear. Germline-derived CDR1 and CDR2 are MNHNS and SASEGT. This CDR3 region has 15 residues. CDR3 bases: TGTGCCAGCGGTGAGATCGGGAACAGCAATCAGCCCCAACATTTT. Translating gives CASGEIGNSNQPQHF.

About this clonotype: A much larger clonotype is one base distant, so this may be a read error. The chain couples TRBV6-1 to TRBJ1-5; 7 bases map to TRBD1. Per germline, CDR1 MNHNS and CDR2 SASEGT. The CDR3 runs to 16 residues. In DNA, the CDR3 is TGTGCCAGCCATCCTAAGGGGGCGGGGGTCAATCAGGCCCAGCATTTT. This encodes CASHPKGAGVNQAQHF.

Worth noting for this clonotype: One junction end disagrees with the germline gene, perhaps due to a read error. V is TRBV12-3 or TRBV12-4 and J is TRBJ2-2; no clear D. This CDR3 is 14 amino acids long. In nucleotides, the CDR3 is TGCGCCAGCACGGAGATAGCGAACACCGGGGAGCTGTTTTTT. Its translation is CASTEIANTGELFF.

This clonotype was counted ten times or more. The chain recombines TRBV6-2 or TRBV6-3 with TRBJ2-5; the match to TRBD2 covers 7 bases. The CDR3 runs 13 residues. V was pared by 8 bases and J by 5 bases, with 8 bases of the junction left unmatched. The V gene's germline CDR1 is MNHEY and CDR2 SVGEGT. The CDR3 region has the DNA TGTGCCAGCGGCGGGAGTCGGTTGGAGACCCAGTACTTC. It is translated as CASGGSRLETQYF.

Notes on this clonotype: A read error may be the cause here, since a much bigger clone is one base away. The CDR3 reads CASSFEAQYF. For the CDR3, the DNA is TGCGCCAGCAGTTTCGAGGCCCAGTACTTC. The J gene is TRBJ2-5, the V gene TRBV10-1; D ambiguous. CDR3 length equals 10 residues. V was cut by 5 bases and J by 9 bases, with 7 bases left in between. Germline values: CDR1 WNHNN, CDR2 SYGVQD (reference sequence).

As regards this clonotype: A read error may be the cause here, since a much bigger clone is one base away. The chain recombines TRBV29-1 with TRBJ2-5; 10 nucleotides match TRBD1. The J segment lost 7 bases and the V segment lost 1 base, leaving 3 bases of the junction unmatched. The CDR3 loop spans 13 amino acids. Germline-derived CDR1 and CDR2 are SQVTM and ANQGSEA. DNA of the CDR3: TGCAGCGTTGAAGGGACAGGGGGGGGGACCCAGTACTTC. This sequence encodes CSVEGTGGGTQYF.

As for this clonotype: It may be a read error: a sequence one base away is much more abundant. The chain recombines TRBV6-6 with TRBJ1-1; D ambiguous. CDR3 length equals 13 residues. CDR1 MNHNY and CDR2 SVGAGI come from the germline V gene (reference sequence). Trimming left V 6 bases short and J 2 bases short, with 10 bases between. The CDR3 DNA reads TGTGCCAGCAGGGACGGGGAAAACACTGAAGCTTTCTTT. Protein: CASRDGENTEAFF.

This clonotype was picked up many times. V and J are TRBV4-1 and TRBJ2-7, with D unresolved. This CDR3 region has 15 residues. Deletions cut 3 bases from V and 2 bases from J, with 14 bases between. The germline CDR1 and CDR2 sequences are MGHRA and YSYEKL. DNA of the CDR3: TGCGCCAGCAGCCATCAGCCGACTTCTACCTACGAGCAGTACTTC. Translation gives CASSHQPTSTYEQYF.

Note on this clonotype: One end of the junction fails to match germline, which may point to a read error. V and J are TRBV11-2 and TRBJ1-1; no definite D call. This CDR3 is built from 14 residues. The germline V gene has CDR1 SGHAT and CDR2 FQNNGV. CDR3 DNA sequence: TGTGCCAGCAGCTTAGATTTTTTGAACACCGAAGCTCTCTTT. Protein product: CASSLDFLNTEALF.

Details on this clonotype: At one end the junction does not follow the germline gene, possibly because of a read error. The chain combines TRBV28 with TRBJ2-1; D ambiguous. The CDR3 extends over 12 amino acids. The germline V gene encodes CDR1 MDHEN and CDR2 SYDVKM. CDR3 nucleotides: TGTGCCAGCAGTTTATGGACACTTGAGCATTTCTTC. It yields the protein CASSLWTLEHFF. Full variable domain (outside the CDR3, taken from reference TRBV28 and TRBJ2-1): DVKVTQSSRYLVKRTGEKVFLECVQDMDHENMFWYRQDPGLGLRLIYFSYDVKMKEKGDIPEGYSVSREKKERFSLILESASTNQTSMYLCASSLWTLEHFFGPGTRLTVL.